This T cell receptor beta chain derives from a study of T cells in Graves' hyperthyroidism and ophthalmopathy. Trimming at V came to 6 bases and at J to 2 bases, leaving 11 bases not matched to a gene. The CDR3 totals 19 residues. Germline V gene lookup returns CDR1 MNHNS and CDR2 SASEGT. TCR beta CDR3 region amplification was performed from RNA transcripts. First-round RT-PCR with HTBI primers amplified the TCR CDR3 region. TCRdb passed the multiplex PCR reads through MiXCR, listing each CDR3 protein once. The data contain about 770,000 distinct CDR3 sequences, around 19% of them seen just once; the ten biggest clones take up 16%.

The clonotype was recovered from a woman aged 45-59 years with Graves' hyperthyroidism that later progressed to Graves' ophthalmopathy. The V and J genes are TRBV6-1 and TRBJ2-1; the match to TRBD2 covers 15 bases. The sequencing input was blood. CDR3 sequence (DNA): TGTGCCAGCAGGGGGACTAGCGGGGGGTTAAGGGGGGCCTACAATGAGCAGTTCTTC. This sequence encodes CASRGTSGGLRGAYNEQFF.